This T cell receptor (beta chain) originates from a study of identical twins. Whole-study findings and limits: There is a chance that invariant MAIT and iNKT cells partially muddied zero-insertion analyses.

Germline CDR1 reads SGHTA; CDR2 reads FQGNSA. The CDR3 extends over 17 amino acids. V was pared by 4 bases and J by 1 base, with 9 bases of the junction left unmatched. Note on this clonotype: Its antigen is as yet unknown.

In every case, the donor was a healthy Caucasian. A single record per CDR3 protein comes from TCRdb applying MiXCR to the 5' RACE reads. The table shows 1.5 million to 2 million distinct CDR3 sequences, with about 32% occurring only once. The chain combines TRBV7-2 with TRBJ1-1; 10 bases agree with TRBD1. Sequencing was carried out using cord blood. The source of this sequence is a newborn girl in good health. In DNA, the CDR3 is TGTGCCAGCAGCTACCTTCAGGGACAGGGGCCGAACACTGAAGCTTTCTTT. Amino acid sequence: CASSYLQGQGPNTEAFF.